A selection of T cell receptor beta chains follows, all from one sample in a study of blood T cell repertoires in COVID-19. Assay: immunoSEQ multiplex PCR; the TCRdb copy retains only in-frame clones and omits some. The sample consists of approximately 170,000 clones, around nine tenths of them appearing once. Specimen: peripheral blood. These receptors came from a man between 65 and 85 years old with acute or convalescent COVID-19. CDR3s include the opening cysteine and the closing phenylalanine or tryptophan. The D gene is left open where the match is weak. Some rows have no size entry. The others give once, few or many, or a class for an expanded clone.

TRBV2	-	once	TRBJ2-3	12	TGTGCCAGCAGTGAATACAGGGACAAGCAGTATTTT	CASSEYRDKQYF
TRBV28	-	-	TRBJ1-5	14	TGTGCCAGCAGCACAGTTTCTAGCAATCAGCCCCAGCATTTT	CASSTVSSNQPQHF
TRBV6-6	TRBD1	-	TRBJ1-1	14	TGTGCCAGCAGTTACAGGACAGGGAACACTGAAGCTTTCTTT	CASSYRTGNTEAFF
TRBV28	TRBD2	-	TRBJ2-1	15	TGTGCCAGCAGTTTAGTGGGACTAGCGGTCAATGAGCAGTTCTTC	CASSLVGLAVNEQFF
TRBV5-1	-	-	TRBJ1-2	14	TGCGCCAGCAGCTTGGCCGGGGAGGGGTATGGCTACACCTTC	CASSLAGEGYGYTF
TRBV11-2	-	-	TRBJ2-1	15	TGTGCCAGCAGCTTAGGTGTAGGAGCCTACAATGAGCAGTTCTTC	CASSLGVGAYNEQFF
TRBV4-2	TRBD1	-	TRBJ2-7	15	TGTGCCAGCAGCCCTTACGGGACAGATCCCTACGAGCAGTACTTC	CASSPYGTDPYEQYF
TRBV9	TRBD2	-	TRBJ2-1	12	TGTGCCAGCAGCGTAGTAGCGGGAGAGCAGTTCTTC	CASSVVAGEQFF
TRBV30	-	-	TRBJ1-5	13	TGTGCCTGGAGTGATCAGGGGAATCAGCCCCAGCATTTT	CAWSDQGNQPQHF
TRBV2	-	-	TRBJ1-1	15	TGTGCCAGCACACTCCTGGGGCACACGAACACTGAAGCTTTCTTT	CASTLLGHTNTEAFF
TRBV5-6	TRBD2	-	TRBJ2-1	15	TGTGCCAGCAGCTTGGTCCTAGCGGGTTACAATGAGCAGTTCTTC	CASSLVLAGYNEQFF
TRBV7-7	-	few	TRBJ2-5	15	TGTGCTAGCAGCTCCGGACAACGGACAGCAGAGACCCAGTACTTC	CASSSGQRTAETQYF
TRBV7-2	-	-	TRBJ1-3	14	TGTGCCAGCAGCCCGGCCCAGGGAGGAAACACCATATATTTT	CASSPAQGGNTIYF
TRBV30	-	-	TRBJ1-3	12	TGTGCCTGGGCCCCGGGGGGAAACACCATATATTTT	CAWAPGGNTIYF
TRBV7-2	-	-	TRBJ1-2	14	TGTGCCAGCAGCGGGGGGGGGCCTTACTATGGCTACACCTTC	CASSGGGPYYGYTF
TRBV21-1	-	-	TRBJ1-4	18	TGTGCCAGCAGCAGAACTGGGACAGGGGGCACGACTAATGAAAAACTGTTTTTT	CASSRTGTGGTTNEKLFF
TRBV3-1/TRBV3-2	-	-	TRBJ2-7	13	TGTGCCAGCAGCCGGTCAGGACGGGAGGAGCAGTACTTC	CASSRSGREEQYF
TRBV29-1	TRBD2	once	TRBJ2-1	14	TGCAGCGTTTGGACTAGCTTTGGGTACAATGAGCAGTTCTTC	CSVWTSFGYNEQFF
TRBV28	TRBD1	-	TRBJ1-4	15	TGTGCCAGCAGTTCTCGACAGGGCCTCAATGAAAAACTGTTTTTT	CASSSRQGLNEKLFF
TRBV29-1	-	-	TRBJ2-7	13	TGCAGCGTTGAGCGATCTCCCTCCTACGAGCAGTACTTC	CSVERSPSYEQYF
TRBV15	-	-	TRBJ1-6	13	TGTGCCACTAGGAGCTCCTATAATTCACCCCTCCACTTT	CATRSSYNSPLHF
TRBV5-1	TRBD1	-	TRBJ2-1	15	TGCGCCAGCAGCTTGGGAGGGACAGGGAACAATGAGCAGTTCTTC	CASSLGGTGNNEQFF
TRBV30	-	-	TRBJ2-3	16	TGTGCCTGGAGTCAAAAATCGGGCAGGGGCACAGATACGCAGTATTTT	CAWSQKSGRGTDTQYF
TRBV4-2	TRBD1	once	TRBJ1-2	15	TGTGCCAGCAGCCCCCCACCGACAGGGGGGTATGGCTACACCTTC	CASSPPPTGGYGYTF
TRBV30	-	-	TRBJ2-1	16	TGTGCCTGGAGTGTAGGATTGGTTAGCCCTTCGGGGGAGCAGTTCTTC	CAWSVGLVSPSGEQFF
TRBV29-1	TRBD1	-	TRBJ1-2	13	TGCAGCGTTGTGGGACAGGGATACTATGGCTACACCTTC	CSVVGQGYYGYTF
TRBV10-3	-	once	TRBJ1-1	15	TGTGCCATCAGTGAGTCTACAGGGTGGTTGGGTGAAGCTTTCTTT	CAISESTGWLGEAFF
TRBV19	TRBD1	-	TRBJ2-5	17	TGTGCCAGTAGTAAAAGTAAAGGACAGGGAGGTTCGGAGACCCAGTACTTC	CASSKSKGQGGSETQYF
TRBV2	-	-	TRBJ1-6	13	TGTGCCAGCAGTGCACAGGGTTATTCACCCCTCCACTTT	CASSAQGYSPLHF
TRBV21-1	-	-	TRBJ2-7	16	TGTGCCAGCAGCAAAGGGGGACAGGGGACACACTACGAGCAGTACTTC	CASSKGGQGTHYEQYF
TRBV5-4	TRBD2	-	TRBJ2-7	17	TGTGCCAGCAGCTTAGGAGCCGGGACTAGCGGGAGTTACGAGCAGTACTTC	CASSLGAGTSGSYEQYF
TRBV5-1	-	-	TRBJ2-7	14	TGCGCCAGCGGGAGTACGGGGGTGGCCTACGAGCAGTACTTC	CASGSTGVAYEQYF
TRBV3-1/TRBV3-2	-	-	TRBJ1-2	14	TGTGCCAGCAGCCAAGATGGAGGGCGAGGTGGCTACACCTTC	CASSQDGGRGGYTF
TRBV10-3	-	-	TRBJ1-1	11	TGTGCCATCGCCTTCGGCACTGAAGCTTTCTTT	CAIAFGTEAFF
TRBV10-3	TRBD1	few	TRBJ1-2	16	TGTGCCATCAGTGAGACACAGGGGGCGTCTAACTATGGCTACACCTTC	CAISETQGASNYGYTF
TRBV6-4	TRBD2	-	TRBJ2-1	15	TGTGCCAGCAGTGAGGGGTCAGCGGGAGTGGCTGAGCAGTTCTTC	CASSEGSAGVAEQFF
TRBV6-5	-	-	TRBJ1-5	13	TGTGCCAGCAGTCCACGACGGGGGCAGCCCCAGCATTTT	CASSPRRGQPQHF
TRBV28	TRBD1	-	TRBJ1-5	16	TGTGCCAGCAATAATTCGGACAGGGGTAGCAATCAGCCCCAGCATTTT	CASNNSDRGSNQPQHF
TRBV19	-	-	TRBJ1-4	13	TGTGCCAGTACGGAGCTATATAATGAAAAACTGTTTTTT	CASTELYNEKLFF
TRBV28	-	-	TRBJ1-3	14	TGTGCCAGCAGCGAGAGGCTTAAAGGAAACACCATATATTTT	CASSERLKGNTIYF
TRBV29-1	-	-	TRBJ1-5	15	TGCAGCGTTTCCCTATCGGGGGTCAAGAATCAGCCCCAGCATTTT	CSVSLSGVKNQPQHF
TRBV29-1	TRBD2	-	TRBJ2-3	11	TGCAGCGTTGGGGCCCTAGCGGGGTTATATTTT	CSVGALAGLYF
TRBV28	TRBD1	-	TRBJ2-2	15	TGTGCCAGCAGTCTGAACAGGGGGCGCTCCGGGGAGCTGTTTTTT	CASSLNRGRSGELFF
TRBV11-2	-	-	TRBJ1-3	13	TGTGCCAGCAGCACAACCCAGGGGTACACCATATATTTT	CASSTTQGYTIYF
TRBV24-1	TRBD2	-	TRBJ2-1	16	TGTGCCACCAATCCTAGCGGGAGTAGCTCCTACAATGAGCAGTTCTTC	CATNPSGSSSYNEQFF
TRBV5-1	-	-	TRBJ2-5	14	TGCGCCAGCAGCTCCTCCGGGAGCGATGAGACCCAGTACTTC	CASSSSGSDETQYF
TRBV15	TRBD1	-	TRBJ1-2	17	TGTGCCACCAGCAGAGATGTAGGTCAGGGGGCCGGGGATGGCTACACCTTC	CATSRDVGQGAGDGYTF
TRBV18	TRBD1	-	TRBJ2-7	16	TGTGCCAGCTCACCACCCTCCAGGACAGGACTCTACGAGCAGTACTTC	CASSPPSRTGLYEQYF
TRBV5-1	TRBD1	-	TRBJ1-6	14	TGCGCCAGCAGCTCCGGGACAGCGTATTCACCCCTCCACTTT	CASSSGTAYSPLHF
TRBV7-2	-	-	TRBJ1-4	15	TGTGCCAGCAGCGCGTCGGGGTTGTCTAATGAAAAACTGTTTTTT	CASSASGLSNEKLFF
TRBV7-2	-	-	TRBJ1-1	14	TGTGCCAGCAGCTCTGTGACAGGATACACTGAAGCTTTCTTT	CASSSVTGYTEAFF
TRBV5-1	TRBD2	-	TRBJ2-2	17	TGCGCCAGCAGCTTGGGGCCTAGCGGTGCGAACACCGGGGAGCTGTTTTTT	CASSLGPSGANTGELFF
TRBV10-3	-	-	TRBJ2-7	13	TGTGCCATCAGTGAGCCGGGTTTTGGCGAGCAGTACTTC	CAISEPGFGEQYF
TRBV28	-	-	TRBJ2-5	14	TGTGCCAGCAGCTCGGGGTTTAAGGTGGAGACCCAGTACTTC	CASSSGFKVETQYF
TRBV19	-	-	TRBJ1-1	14	TGTGCCAGTAGTATAAGCAGGGTCAACACTGAAGCTTTCTTT	CASSISRVNTEAFF
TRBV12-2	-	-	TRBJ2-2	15	TGTGCAAGTCGCGCCTCCCCCGAAGGGGACGGGGAGCTGTTTTTT	CASRASPEGDGELFF
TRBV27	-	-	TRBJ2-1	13	TGTGCCAGCATGAGGATTGGGGCCAATGAGCAGTTCTTC	CASMRIGANEQFF
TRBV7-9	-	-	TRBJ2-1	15	TGTGCCAGCAGCCCCCGGGCAGGGACCTACAATGAGCAGTTCTTC	CASSPRAGTYNEQFF
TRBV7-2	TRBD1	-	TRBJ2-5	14	TGTGCCAGCAGTCGTGGACAGGAGTCGGAGACCCAGTACTTC	CASSRGQESETQYF
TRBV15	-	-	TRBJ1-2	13	TGTGCCACCAGCAGAGCGAGGGATCATGGCTACACCTTC	CATSRARDHGYTF